This T cell receptor beta chain was sequenced during a study of T-cell reconstitution after alpha-beta-depleted transplantation in children. CDR1 is DFQATT and CDR2 is SNEGSKA in the germline V gene (reference sequence). The length of the CDR3 is 12 residues. The V end lost 4 bases, the J end lost 3 bases, and 9 bases lay between the germline ends. Unique molecular identifiers featured in how the TCRbeta library was prepared. Each CDR3 protein gets one entry after TCRdb re-called the PCR reads with MiXCR. The sample shows 200,000 to 250,000 distinct CDR3 sequences, about 9.2% of them seen only once. V usage is TRBV20-1 and J usage is TRBJ1-1; D not certain. The source of this sequence is a human donor who donated a stem cell graft to a child with acute lymphoblastic leukemia. Sequenced material: PBMCs from the stem cell graft donor, taken from the stem cell graft. The CDR3 bases are TGCAGTGCTACGCAGCCGGACACTGAAGCTTTCTTT. This translates into CSATQPDTEAFF.